The 20 T cell receptor beta chains given below trace back to one sample, sequenced in a study of OX40 agonist ivuxolimab in advanced cancers. Assay used: immunoSEQ multiplex PCR; TCRdb lists only in-frame clones, some missing. The sample consists of 79,000 or so clones, 70% to 90% of them appearing once. This specimen was CD4+ or CD8+ T cells sorted from blood, taken in a trial of the OX40 agonist ivuxolimab. Receptors were obtained from an adult with an advanced solid tumor such as melanoma, head and neck, liver or kidney cancer.

The V gene is TRBV7-2, the J gene TRBJ1-4; a weak D match, TRBD1 (5 bases). This CDR3 has 13 amino acids. The germline gives CDR1 SGHTA, CDR2 FQGNSA. With 4 bases removed from V and 8 bases from J, the gap between germline ends came to 11 bases. The CDR3 DNA reads as TGTGCCAGCAGCTGGACGGGGGGGGAAAAACTGTTTTTT. Residues: CASSWTGGEKLFF. The variable domain in full, with the rest retrieved from reference TRBV7-2 and TRBJ1-4, is GAGVSQSPSNKVTEKGKDVELRCDPISGHTALYWYRQSLGQGLEFLIYFQGNSAPDKSGLPSDRFSAERTGGSVSTLTIQRTQQEDSAVYLCASSWTGGEKLFFGSGTQLSVL.

The chain combines TRBV5-1 with TRBJ1-1; D is possibly TRBD1 (6 bases). CDR3 length: 14 residues. Trimming shortened V by 5 bases and J by 2 bases, and 13 bases separated the two germline ends. Germline CDR1 is SGHRS and CDR2 is YFSETQ. The CDR3 reads CASRTQGSNTEAFF. As DNA, the CDR3 is TGCGCCAGCAGGACCCAGGGGAGTAACACTGAAGCTTTCTTT.

This chain uses TRBV11-2 with TRBJ2-3, with D tentatively TRBD1 (5 bases). Germline V gene sequence: CDR1 SGHAT, CDR2 FQNNGV. Trimming shortened V by 4 bases and J by 2 bases, and 13 bases separated the two germline ends. The length of the CDR3 is 15 residues. This CDR3 reads CASSSIDRYTDTQYF. The CDR3 region has the DNA TGTGCCAGCAGCTCAATCGACAGATACACAGATACGCAGTATTTT.

This clone was found a few times. V gene TRBV4-2 combines with J gene TRBJ2-3; the D gene is possibly TRBD1 (6 bases). Germline loops: CDR1 LGHNA, CDR2 YNFKEQ. The V gene lost 0 bases and the J gene lost 1 base, with 8 bases spanning the gap. CDR3 size: 15 residues. The CDR3 is CASSQDAGGTDTQYF. For the CDR3, the DNA is TGTGCCAGCAGCCAAGATGCAGGGGGCACAGATACGCAGTATTTT.

The chain recombines TRBV15 with TRBJ1-3; TRBD1 aligns across 10 bases. Germline CDR1 LNHNV, CDR2 YYDKDF (reference sequence). This CDR3 is built from 18 residues. With V trimmed by 1 base and J by 4 bases, 10 bases remained unmatched. For the CDR3, the DNA is TGTGCCACCAGCAGAGGAAGGGGACAGGGGTTGGGAGGAAACACCATATATTTT. This translates into CATSRGRGQGLGGNTIYF.

The CDR3 DNA follows: TGTGCCAGCTCACCAATGAACAGGGGGAAAAATGGCTACACCTTC. Protein product: CASSPMNRGKNGYTF. The genes are TRBV18 and TRBJ1-2, with 8 bases lining up with TRBD1. The junction had 8 bases not matched to a gene; V was cut back by 2 bases and J by 6 bases. The V gene's germline CDR1 is KGHSH and CDR2 LQKENI. The CDR3 is 15 residues long.

The V call is TRBV19, the J call TRBJ2-7; D is unclear. This CDR3 spans 13 amino acids. Germline loops: CDR1 LNHDA, CDR2 SQIVND (reference sequence). The V gene lost 6 bases and the J gene lost 2 bases, with 11 bases spanning the gap. The CDR3 nucleotides are TGTGCCAGTAGCCTTACTTTCACCTACGAGCAGTACTTC. Its translation: CASSLTFTYEQYF.

This clone showed up just once. The genes are TRBV27 and TRBJ1-4, with D possibly matching TRBD1 (6 bases). V lost 8 bases and J lost 3, with 13 bases in between. The CDR3 contains 14 residues. Germline lookup yields CDR1 MNHEY and CDR2 SMNVEV (reference sequence). The CDR3 is CASASGAANEKLFF. CDR3 bases: TGTGCCAGCGCGTCAGGGGCGGCTAATGAAAAACTGTTTTTT.

The chain couples TRBV11-2 to TRBJ1-2; 7 bases map to TRBD1. The trim removed 5 bases at V and 4 bases at J, leaving 7 bases unmatched. The germline CDR1 and CDR2 sequences are SGHAT and FQNNGV. The CDR3 spans 14 residues. CDR3 sequence (DNA): TGTGCCAGCAGCACAGACAGGGTGGGCTATGGCTACACCTTC. It encodes CASSTDRVGYGYTF.

The chain is built from TRBV14 and TRBJ2-7; D is possibly TRBD2 (6 bases). The germline gives CDR1 SGHDN, CDR2 FVKESK. The V end lost 4 bases, the J end lost 9 bases, and 25 bases lay between the germline ends. This CDR3 contains 16 residues. The CDR3 coding sequence is TGTGCCAGCAGCCCTTCTCGGACTGCGAGGGCCGGGGGGCAGTACTTC. This codes for CASSPSRTARAGGQYF.

This chain links TRBV6-4 with TRBJ2-2; 10 bases agree with TRBD1. This CDR3 is 16 amino acids long. Losses at the gene ends were 5 bases for V and 1 base for J; bases not matched to a gene: 4. Germline CDR1 and CDR2: MRHNA and SNTAGT. The CDR3 DNA is TGTGCCAGCAGTCCCTGGGACAGGGGGAACACCGGGGAGCTGTTTTTT. Protein product: CASSPWDRGNTGELFF.

The CDR3 DNA reads TGTGCCTTCTCCGGGACAGCGTATAATTCACCCCTCCACTTT. This sequence encodes CAFSGTAYNSPLHF. The V and J genes are TRBV30 and TRBJ1-6; 7 nucleotides match TRBD1. Germline V CDR1 and CDR2: GTSNPN, SVGIG (reference sequence). The CDR3 totals 14 residues. V lost 7 bases to trimming and J lost 4 bases; unmatched junction nucleotides: 7. Together with reference TRBV30 and TRBJ1-6, the CDR3 gives the full variable domain: SQTIHQWPATLVQPVGSPLSLECTVEGTSNPNLYWYRQAAGRGLQLLFYSVGIGQISSEVPQNLSASRPQDRQFILSSKKLLLSDSGFYLCAFSGTAYNSPLHFGNGTRLTVT.

This chain uses TRBV5-8 with TRBJ1-5; weak D call: TRBD1 (6 bases). This CDR3 has 17 residues. V dropped 5 bases and J dropped 1 base, with 19 bases sitting between them. CDR1 is SGHTS, CDR2 YDEGEE, per germline. The DNA of the CDR3 is TGTGCCAGCAGTAAATGGACCCGGACAGAAAGCAATCAGCCCCAGCATTTT. It encodes CASSKWTRTESNQPQHF.

This sequence joins TRBV6-1 and TRBJ2-7; D call uncertain. The CDR3 spans 12 residues. With 2 bases removed from V and 5 bases from J, the gap between germline ends came to 7 bases. Germline values: CDR1 MNHNS, CDR2 SASEGT. The CDR3 DNA reads TGTGCCAGCAGTGAATGGCGAGACGAGCAGTACTTC. Protein: CASSEWRDEQYF.

This chain connects TRBV29-1 to TRBJ1-3, with D possibly matching TRBD1 (5 bases). The CDR3 covers 14 residues. V lost 7 bases to trimming and J lost 3 bases, with 16 bases between them. In germline, CDR1 is SQVTM, CDR2 ANQGSEA. CDR3 loop: CSARQGNGGNTIYF. In DNA form, the CDR3 reads TGCAGCGCCCGGCAGGGAAATGGTGGAAACACCATATATTTT.

This sequence joins TRBV21-1 and TRBJ2-7. TRBV21-1 is a documented pseudogene. The length of the CDR3 is 14 residues. CDR3 loop: CASSKITSGGEQYF. In nucleotides, the CDR3 is TGTGCCAGCAGCAAGATTACTAGTGGGGGTGAGCAGTACTTC.

This chain uses TRBV6-1 with TRBJ1-2; 7 bases are a match to TRBD1. The CDR3 is 15 residues long. V was clipped by 5 bases and J by 1 base; unmatched bases: 7. The germline CDR1 and CDR2 sequences are MNHNS and SASEGT. CDR3 region: CASSNLTGHNYGYTF. As DNA, the CDR3 is TGTGCCAGCAGTAATCTGACAGGGCATAACTATGGCTACACCTTC.

This chain connects TRBV30 to TRBJ2-7; perhaps TRBD2 as D (5 bases). This CDR3 region has 12 residues. Trimming cost V 7 bases and J 7 bases, with 17 bases left between them. Germline CDR1 GTSNPN, CDR2 SVGIG (reference sequence). The CDR3 is CASPGSGEEQYF. The DNA for the CDR3 is TGTGCCTCCCCTGGTTCCGGGGAAGAGCAGTACTTC.

This sequence joins TRBV30 and TRBJ2-3; D remains ambiguous. Between the trimmed V and J ends, which lost 2 bases and 8 bases, there was a span of 11 bases. The CDR3 sequence is 12 residues long. Germline assignment: CDR1 GTSNPN and CDR2 SVGIG (reference sequence). The CDR3 reads CAWSRMLATQYF. In nucleotides, the CDR3 is TGTGCCTGGAGTAGAATGCTCGCTACGCAGTATTTT. Drawing the rest from reference TRBV30 and TRBJ2-3, the complete variable domain is SQTIHQWPATLVQPVGSPLSLECTVEGTSNPNLYWYRQAAGRGLQLLFYSVGIGQISSEVPQNLSASRPQDRQFILSSKKLLLSDSGFYLCAWSRMLATQYFGPGTRLTVL.

The chain employs TRBV6-5 and TRBJ1-2, with D unresolved. Looked up from germline, CDR1 is MNHEY and CDR2 is SVGAGI. The CDR3 runs to 11 residues. V gave up 8 bases and J gave up 4 bases, with 8 bases separating them. Written as DNA, the CDR3 is TGTGCCAGCCACAGTGGCTATGGCTACACCTTC. The encoded protein is CASHSGYGYTF.